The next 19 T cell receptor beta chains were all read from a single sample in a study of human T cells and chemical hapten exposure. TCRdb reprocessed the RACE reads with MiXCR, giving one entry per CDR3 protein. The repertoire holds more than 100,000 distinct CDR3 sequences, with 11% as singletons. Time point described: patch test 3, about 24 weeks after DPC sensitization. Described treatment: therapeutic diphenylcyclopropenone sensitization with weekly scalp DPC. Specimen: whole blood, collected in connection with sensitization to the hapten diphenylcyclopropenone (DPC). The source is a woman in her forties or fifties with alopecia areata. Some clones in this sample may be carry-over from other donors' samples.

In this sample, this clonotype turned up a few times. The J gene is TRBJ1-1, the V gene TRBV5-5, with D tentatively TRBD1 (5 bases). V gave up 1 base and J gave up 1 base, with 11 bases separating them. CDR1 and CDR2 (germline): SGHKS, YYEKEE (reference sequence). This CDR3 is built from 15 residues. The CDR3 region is CASSLTQTANTEAFF. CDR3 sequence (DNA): TGTGCCAGCAGCTTGACCCAGACAGCGAACACTGAAGCTTTCTTT.

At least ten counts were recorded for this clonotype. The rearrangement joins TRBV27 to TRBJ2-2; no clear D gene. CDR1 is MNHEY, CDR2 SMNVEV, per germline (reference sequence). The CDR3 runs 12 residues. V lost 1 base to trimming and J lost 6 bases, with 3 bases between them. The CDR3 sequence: CASSLFAGELFF. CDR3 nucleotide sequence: TGTGCCAGCAGTTTATTTGCCGGGGAGCTGTTTTTT.

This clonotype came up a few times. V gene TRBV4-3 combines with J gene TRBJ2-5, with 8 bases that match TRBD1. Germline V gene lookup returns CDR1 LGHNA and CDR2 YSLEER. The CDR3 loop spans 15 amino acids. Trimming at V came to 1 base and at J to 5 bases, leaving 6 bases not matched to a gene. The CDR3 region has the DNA TGCGCCAGCAGCCAAGGGAATGACAGGGGCGAGACCCAGTACTTC. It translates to CASSQGNDRGETQYF.

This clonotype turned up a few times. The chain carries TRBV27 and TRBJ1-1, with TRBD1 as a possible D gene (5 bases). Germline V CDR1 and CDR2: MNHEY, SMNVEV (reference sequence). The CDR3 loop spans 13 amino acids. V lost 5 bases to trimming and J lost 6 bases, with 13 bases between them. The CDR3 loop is CASSGGNGAEAFF. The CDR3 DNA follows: TGTGCCAGCAGTGGGGGAAATGGCGCTGAAGCTTTCTTT.

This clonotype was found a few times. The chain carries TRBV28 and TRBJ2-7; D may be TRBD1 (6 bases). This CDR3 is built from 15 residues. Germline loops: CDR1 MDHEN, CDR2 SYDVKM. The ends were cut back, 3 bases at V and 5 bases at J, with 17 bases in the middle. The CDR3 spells CASSFSGERFNEQYF. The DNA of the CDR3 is TGTGCCAGCAGTTTTTCAGGGGAGCGGTTTAACGAGCAGTACTTC.

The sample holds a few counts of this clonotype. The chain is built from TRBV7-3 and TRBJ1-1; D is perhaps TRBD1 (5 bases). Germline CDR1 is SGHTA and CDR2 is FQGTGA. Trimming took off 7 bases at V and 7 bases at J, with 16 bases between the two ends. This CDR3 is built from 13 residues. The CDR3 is CASTPGPGYEAFF. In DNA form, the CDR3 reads TGTGCCAGCACCCCGGGGCCGGGTTATGAAGCTTTCTTT.

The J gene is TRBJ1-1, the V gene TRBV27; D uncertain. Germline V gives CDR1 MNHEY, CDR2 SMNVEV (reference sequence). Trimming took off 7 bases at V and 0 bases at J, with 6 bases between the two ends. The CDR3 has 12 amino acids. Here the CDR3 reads CASNGLNTEAFF. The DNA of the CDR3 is TGTGCCAGCAACGGCCTGAACACTGAAGCTTTCTTT.

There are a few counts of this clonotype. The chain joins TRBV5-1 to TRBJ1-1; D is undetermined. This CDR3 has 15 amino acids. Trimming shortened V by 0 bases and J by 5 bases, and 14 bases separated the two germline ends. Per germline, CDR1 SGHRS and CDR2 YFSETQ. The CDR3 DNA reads TGCGCCAGCAGCTTGGACGGCGGGAGAGGGACTGAAGCTTTCTTT. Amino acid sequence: CASSLDGGRGTEAFF.

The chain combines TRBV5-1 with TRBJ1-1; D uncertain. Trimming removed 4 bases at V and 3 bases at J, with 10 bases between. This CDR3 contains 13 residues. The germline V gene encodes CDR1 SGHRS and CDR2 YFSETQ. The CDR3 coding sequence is TGCGCCAGCAGCCCGGTCCGGGACACTGAAGCTTTCTTT. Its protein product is CASSPVRDTEAFF.

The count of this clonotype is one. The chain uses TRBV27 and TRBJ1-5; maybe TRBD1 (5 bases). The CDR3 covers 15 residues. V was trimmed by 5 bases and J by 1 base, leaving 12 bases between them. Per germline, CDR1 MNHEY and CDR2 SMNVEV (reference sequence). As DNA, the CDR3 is TGTGCCAGCAGTCCGGCCGGGACGAGCAATCAGCCCCAGCATTTT. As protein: CASSPAGTSNQPQHF.

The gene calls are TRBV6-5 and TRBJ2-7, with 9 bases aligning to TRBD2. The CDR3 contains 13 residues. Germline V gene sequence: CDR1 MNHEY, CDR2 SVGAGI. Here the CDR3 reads CASKREADDEQYF. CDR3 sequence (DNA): TGTGCGAGTAAGCGGGAGGCCGACGACGAGCAGTACTTC.

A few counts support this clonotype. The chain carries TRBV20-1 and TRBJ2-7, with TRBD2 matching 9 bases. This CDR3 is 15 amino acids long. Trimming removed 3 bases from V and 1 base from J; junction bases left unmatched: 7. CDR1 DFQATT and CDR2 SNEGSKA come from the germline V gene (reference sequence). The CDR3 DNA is TGCAGTGCTAGGACGCGCGGGGGGGCGTCCTACGAGCAGTACTTC. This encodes CSARTRGGASYEQYF.

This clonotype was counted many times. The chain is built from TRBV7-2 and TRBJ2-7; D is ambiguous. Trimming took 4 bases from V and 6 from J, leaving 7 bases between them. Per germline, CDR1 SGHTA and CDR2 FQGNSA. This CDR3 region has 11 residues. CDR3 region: CASSSQIEQYF. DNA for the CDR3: TGTGCCAGCAGCTCCCAAATCGAGCAGTACTTC.

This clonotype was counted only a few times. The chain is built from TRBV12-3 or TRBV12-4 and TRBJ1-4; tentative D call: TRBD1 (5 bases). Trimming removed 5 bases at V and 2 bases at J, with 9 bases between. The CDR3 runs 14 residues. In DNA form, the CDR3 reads TGTGCCAGCAGTGGGGACCGCACTAATGAAAAACTGTTTTTT. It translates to CASSGDRTNEKLFF.

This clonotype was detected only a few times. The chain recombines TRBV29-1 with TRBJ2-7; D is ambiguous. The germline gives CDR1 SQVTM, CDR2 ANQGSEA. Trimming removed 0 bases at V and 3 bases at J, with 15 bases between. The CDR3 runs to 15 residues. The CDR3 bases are TGCAGCGTTGAAGATCGTAGTTCGGACCACTACGAGCAGTACTTC. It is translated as CSVEDRSSDHYEQYF.

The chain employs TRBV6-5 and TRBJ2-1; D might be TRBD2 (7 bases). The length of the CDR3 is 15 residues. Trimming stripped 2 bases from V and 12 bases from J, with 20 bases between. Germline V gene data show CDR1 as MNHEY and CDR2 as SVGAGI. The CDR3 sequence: CASSYRGGATSGQFF. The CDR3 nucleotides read TGTGCCAGCAGTTACCGTGGGGGGGCTACCAGTGGGCAGTTCTTC.

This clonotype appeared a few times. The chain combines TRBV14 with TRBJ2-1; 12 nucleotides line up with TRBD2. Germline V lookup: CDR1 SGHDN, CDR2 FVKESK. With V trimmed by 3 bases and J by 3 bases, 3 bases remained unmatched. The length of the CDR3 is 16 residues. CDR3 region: CASSQGLAGVYNEQFF. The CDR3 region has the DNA TGTGCCAGCAGCCAGGGACTAGCGGGCGTCTACAATGAGCAGTTCTTC.

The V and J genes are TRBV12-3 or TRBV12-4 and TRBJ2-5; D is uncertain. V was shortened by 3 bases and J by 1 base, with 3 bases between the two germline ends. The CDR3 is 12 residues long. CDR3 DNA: TGTGCCAGCAGTTTCGTCCAAGAGACCCAGTACTTC. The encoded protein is CASSFVQETQYF.

The CDR3 DNA sequence: TGTGCCAGCAGCTTATCGATTCGCGAGGAGACCCAGTACTTC. Its protein is CASSLSIREETQYF. This chain connects TRBV7-2 to TRBJ2-5; D unresolved. Trimming cost V 2 bases and J 5 bases, with 12 bases left between them. Germline CDR1 and CDR2: SGHTA and FQGNSA. The CDR3 has 14 amino acids.